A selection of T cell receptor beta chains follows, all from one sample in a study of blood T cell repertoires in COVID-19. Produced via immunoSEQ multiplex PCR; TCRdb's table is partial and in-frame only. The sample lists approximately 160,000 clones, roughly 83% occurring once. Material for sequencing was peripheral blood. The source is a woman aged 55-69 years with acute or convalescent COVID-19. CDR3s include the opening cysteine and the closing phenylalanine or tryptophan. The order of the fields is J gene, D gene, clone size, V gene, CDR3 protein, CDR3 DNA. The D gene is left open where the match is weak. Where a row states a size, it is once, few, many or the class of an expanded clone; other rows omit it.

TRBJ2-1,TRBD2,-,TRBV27,CASSPLAGGQFF,TGTGCCAGCAGTCCCTTAGCGGGGGGGCAGTTCTTC
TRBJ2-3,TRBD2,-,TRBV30,CAWSVRKRGVTDTQYF,TGTGCCTGGAGTGTACGTAAGCGGGGGGTGACAGATACGCAGTATTTT
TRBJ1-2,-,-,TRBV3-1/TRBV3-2,CASSQESGLNYGYTF,TGTGCCAGCAGCCAAGAGTCTGGACTTAACTATGGCTACACCTTC
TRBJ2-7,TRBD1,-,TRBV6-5,CASSRSGQGSYEQYF,TGTGCCAGCAGTCGTTCGGGACAGGGGAGCTACGAGCAGTACTTC
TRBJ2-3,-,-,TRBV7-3,CASSLWTLSTDTQYF,TGTGCCAGCAGCTTATGGACACTTAGCACAGATACGCAGTATTTT
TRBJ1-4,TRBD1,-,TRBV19,CASSIVGTGEGKLFF,TGTGCCAGTAGTATAGTCGGAACAGGGGAAGGAAAACTGTTTTTT
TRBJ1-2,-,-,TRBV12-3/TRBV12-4,CASSLGGVVGYTF,TGTGCCAGCAGTTTAGGGGGGGTGGTAGGCTACACCTTC
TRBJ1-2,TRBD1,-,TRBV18,CASSPRTGYNYGYTF,TGTGCCAGCTCACCAAGGACAGGGTACAACTATGGCTACACCTTC
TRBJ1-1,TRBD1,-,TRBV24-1,CATRDSGTGAAEAFF,TGTGCCACCAGAGATTCCGGGACAGGGGCCGCTGAAGCTTTCTTT
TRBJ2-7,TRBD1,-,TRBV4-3,CASSQDAGGNYEQYF,TGCGCCAGCAGCCAGGACGCAGGGGGCAACTACGAGCAGTACTTC
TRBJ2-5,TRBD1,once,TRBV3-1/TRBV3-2,CASSQVGDRGETQYF,TGTGCCAGCAGCCAAGTGGGGGACAGGGGCGAGACCCAGTACTTC
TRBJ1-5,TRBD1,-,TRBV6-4,CASSPQGGSNQPQHF,TGTGCCAGCAGTCCCCAGGGGGGAAGCAATCAGCCCCAGCATTTT
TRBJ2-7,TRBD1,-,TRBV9,CASSKTGTSYEQYF,TGTGCCAGCAGCAAGACAGGGACCTCCTACGAGCAGTACTTC
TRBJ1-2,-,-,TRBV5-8,CASSLGGSVHVGYTF,TGTGCCAGCAGCTTGGGTGGTTCAGTCCATGTCGGCTACACCTTC
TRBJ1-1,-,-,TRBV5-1,CASSFSGGTEAFF,TGCGCCAGCAGCTTTTCGGGTGGCACTGAAGCTTTCTTT
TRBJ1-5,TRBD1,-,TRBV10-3,CAISDGTGSQPQHF,TGTGCCATCAGTGATGGGACAGGAAGTCAGCCCCAGCATTTT
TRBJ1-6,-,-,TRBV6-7,CASSEPGSPLHF,TGTGCCAGCAGCGAACCCGGGTCACCCCTCCACTTT